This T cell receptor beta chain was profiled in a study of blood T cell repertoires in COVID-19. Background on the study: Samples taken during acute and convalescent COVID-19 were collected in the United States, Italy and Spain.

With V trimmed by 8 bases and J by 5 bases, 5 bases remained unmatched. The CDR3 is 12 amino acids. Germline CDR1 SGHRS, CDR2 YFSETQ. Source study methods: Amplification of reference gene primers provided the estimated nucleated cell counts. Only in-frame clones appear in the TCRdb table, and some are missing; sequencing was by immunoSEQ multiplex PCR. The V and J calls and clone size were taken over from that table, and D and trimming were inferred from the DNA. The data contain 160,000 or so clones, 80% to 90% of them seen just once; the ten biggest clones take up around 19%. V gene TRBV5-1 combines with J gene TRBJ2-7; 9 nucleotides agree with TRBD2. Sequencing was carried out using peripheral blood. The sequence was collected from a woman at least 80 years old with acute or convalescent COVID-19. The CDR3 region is CASSGSGHEQYF. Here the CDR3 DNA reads TGCGCCAGTAGCGGGAGTGGCCACGAGCAGTACTTC.